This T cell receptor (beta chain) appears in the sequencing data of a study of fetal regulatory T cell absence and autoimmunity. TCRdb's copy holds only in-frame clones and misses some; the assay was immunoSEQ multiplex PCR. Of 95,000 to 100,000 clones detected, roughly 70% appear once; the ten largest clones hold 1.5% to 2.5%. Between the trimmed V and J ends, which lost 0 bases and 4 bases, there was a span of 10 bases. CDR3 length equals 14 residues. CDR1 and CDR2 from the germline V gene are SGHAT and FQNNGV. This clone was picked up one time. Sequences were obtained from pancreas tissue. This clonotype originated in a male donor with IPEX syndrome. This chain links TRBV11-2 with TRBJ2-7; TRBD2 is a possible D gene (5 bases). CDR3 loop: CASSLDAPGYEQYF. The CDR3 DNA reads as TGTGCCAGCAGCTTAGACGCTCCGGGGTACGAGCAGTACTTC.